Listed below are T cell receptor beta chains from one sample, sequenced in a study. TCRdb fed the 5' RACE reads into MiXCR, producing one record per CDR3 protein. Of 35,000 to 45,000 distinct CDR3 sequences in the sample, 22% were seen once. The specimen was Tregs sorted from a lymph node. These receptors came from a female donor with breast cancer. The CDR3 runs from the conserved cysteine through the conserved F or W. The D gene is left open where the match is weak. Only some rows state a clone size, as once, few, many or a class for expanded clones.

DNA | CDR3 | D | J | V | size
TGCAGTGCTAGAGATTCTGGCAGGGACTATGGCTACACCTTC | CSARDSGRDYGYTF | . | TRBJ1-2 | TRBV20-1 | many
TGCGCCAGCAGCTTCGAAGGGGCTGGTGAAGAGACCCAGTACTTC | CASSFEGAGEETQYF | . | TRBJ2-5 | TRBV5-1 | many
TGTGCCAGCAGCATTAGCGGGAATGAGCAGTTCTTC | CASSISGNEQFF | TRBD2 | TRBJ2-1 | TRBV9 | many
TGTGCCAGCAGCTTAGGGATGTCGAGCTCCTACGAGCAGTACTTC | CASSLGMSSSYEQYF | . | TRBJ2-7 | TRBV7-3 | many
TGCAGTGCTAGCCCAATGGTTGAAGCTTTCTTT | CSASPMVEAFF | . | TRBJ1-1 | TRBV20-1 | .
TGCGCCAGCAGCTCCGGTGTGGGACACACCGGGGAGCTGTTTTTT | CASSSGVGHTGELFF | . | TRBJ2-2 | TRBV5-1 | .
TGTGCCTGGAGTGTACTGGGGAACACTGAAGCTTTCTTT | CAWSVLGNTEAFF | . | TRBJ1-1 | TRBV30 | .
TGTGCCAGCAGAAGCGGGAGGGCCCTCACAGATACGCAGTATTTT | CASRSGRALTDTQYF | TRBD2 | TRBJ2-3 | TRBV27 | .
TGTGCCAGCAGCTTAAGTATTGGGCAAGGCAATCAGCCCCAGCATTTT | CASSLSIGQGNQPQHF | . | TRBJ1-5 | TRBV7-8 | many
TGTGCCAGCAGCTTGGTTCTGTGGTCCTATGGCTACACCTTC | CASSLVLWSYGYTF | . | TRBJ1-2 | TRBV5-6 | few
TGTGCCAGCAGTTTACCGGGTACGAACACCGGGGAGCTGTTTTTT | CASSLPGTNTGELFF | . | TRBJ2-2 | TRBV28 | many
TGTGCCAGCAGCTTGAGGCAGGGTGCTGAGCAGTTCTTC | CASSLRQGAEQFF | . | TRBJ2-1 | TRBV7-3 | .
TGTGCCAGCAGCTTAACTGAGCGGGGGATCCAAGAGACCCAGTACTTC | CASSLTERGIQETQYF | TRBD2 | TRBJ2-5 | TRBV11-2 | .
TGTGCCAGCAGCTTAGGTCCAGGGACAACTTATGGCTACACCTTC | CASSLGPGTTYGYTF | . | TRBJ1-2 | TRBV7-2 | few
TGCAGTGCTCGTCCCAGGTACTCCTACAATGAGCAGTTCTTC | CSARPRYSYNEQFF | . | TRBJ2-1 | TRBV20-1 | few
TGTGCCAGCAGCCGACTAGCGGGAGGGATAGATACGCAGTATTTT | CASSRLAGGIDTQYF | TRBD2 | TRBJ2-3 | TRBV7-3 | .
TGCGCCAGCAGCCAAGTGGATCGGTTATACAATGAGCAGTTCTTC | CASSQVDRLYNEQFF | . | TRBJ2-1 | TRBV4-1 | .
TGCGCCAGCAGCTTCGGGACACACGGATTTACTGAAGCTTTCTTT | CASSFGTHGFTEAFF | . | TRBJ1-1 | TRBV5-1 | .
TGTGCCAGCACCCAATTCTCCGGGCGCTACACCTTC | CASTQFSGRYTF | . | TRBJ1-2 | TRBV12-3/TRBV12-4 | few
TGTGCCAGCAGTTTGTCAGTCTCCTACGAGCAGTACTTC | CASSLSVSYEQYF | . | TRBJ2-7 | TRBV12-3/TRBV12-4 | many
TGCGCCAGCAGTTCGCTGACCGGGACAGGGGGCTACGAGCAGTACTTC | CASSSLTGTGGYEQYF | TRBD1 | TRBJ2-7 | TRBV5-1 | .
TGTGCCAGCAGCGCCGGGACAGCTAGGGATGAGCAGTTCTTC | CASSAGTARDEQFF | TRBD1 | TRBJ2-1 | TRBV9 | many
TGTGCCAGCAGCCAAGGACCCCTTAGCGGCTCCTACGAGCAGTACTTC | CASSQGPLSGSYEQYF | . | TRBJ2-7 | TRBV4-2 | .
TGCGCCAGCAGCTTCAGGGGGGCACCCCAACAAGAGACCCAGTACTTC | CASSFRGAPQQETQYF | . | TRBJ2-5 | TRBV5-1 | many
TGTGCCAGCAGTTGGACTAGCGGGAGTCGGAGCACAGATACGCAGTATTTT | CASSWTSGSRSTDTQYF | TRBD2 | TRBJ2-3 | TRBV6-1 | .
TGCGCCGGCAGCCATCGATACCCCTCGACAGATACGCAGTATTTT | CAGSHRYPSTDTQYF | . | TRBJ2-3 | TRBV4-1 | .
TGTGCCAGCAGTGTGGGTCGGGTACCGGAGACCCAGTACTTC | CASSVGRVPETQYF | . | TRBJ2-5 | TRBV25-1 | .
TGCAGTGCTAGTTCTATCGGGAAGACCCAGTACTTC | CSASSIGKTQYF | . | TRBJ2-5 | TRBV20-1 | few
TGTGCCAGCAGCTTCACAGGTTCTGGAAACACCATATATTTT | CASSFTGSGNTIYF | . | TRBJ1-3 | TRBV7-9 | .
TGTGCCAGCAGCCCACATACCGGGGAGCTGTTTTTT | CASSPHTGELFF | . | TRBJ2-2 | TRBV9 | many
TGTGCCAGCAGCTTAGGATCAGGGTCGACCCAGTACTTC | CASSLGSGSTQYF | . | TRBJ2-5 | TRBV7-6 | many
TGTGCCAGCAGCTTACTAGGGGGCAGCATTGAGCAGTTCTTC | CASSLLGGSIEQFF | TRBD1 | TRBJ2-1 | TRBV7-6 | .
TGTGCCAGCAGTTTCTCAGGACAGGGGGCTAACTACGAGCAGTACTTC | CASSFSGQGANYEQYF | TRBD1 | TRBJ2-7 | TRBV27 | few
TGTGCCAGCAGTGAAGCGCTTGGGGGTTTGGCTGAAGCTTTCTTT | CASSEALGGLAEAFF | . | TRBJ1-1 | TRBV6-1 | few
TGTGCCAGCAAGGGGACTAGCGCCGGAAGAACCGGGGAGCTGTTTTTT | CASKGTSAGRTGELFF | TRBD2 | TRBJ2-2 | TRBV12-3/TRBV12-4 | .
TGCGCCAGCACCCCCGGAACTACTCAACTAGCGGGCATCTACGAGCAGTACTTC | CASTPGTTQLAGIYEQYF | TRBD2 | TRBJ2-7 | TRBV5-1 | .
TGTGCCAGCAAAGTCCGTAGCACAGATACGCAGTATTTT | CASKVRSTDTQYF | . | TRBJ2-3 | TRBV27 | many
TGTGCCAGCAGTGAAGAAAGACTAGCGGGAGCATTCAATGAGCAGTTCTTC | CASSEERLAGAFNEQFF | TRBD2 | TRBJ2-1 | TRBV6-1 | .
TGTGCCAGCAGCCAAGCCACTAGCGGGGTGATCACAGATACGCAGTATTTT | CASSQATSGVITDTQYF | TRBD2 | TRBJ2-3 | TRBV4-2 | many
TGCAGTGCTAGGAAAGGGGACCAGCCCCAGCATTTT | CSARKGDQPQHF | . | TRBJ1-5 | TRBV20-1 | few
TGTGCCAGCAGCCCGAAGATGGCCGATACGCAGTATTTT | CASSPKMADTQYF | . | TRBJ2-3 | TRBV13 | .
TGTGCCAGCAGCCAAGAGGCTAGCGGGAGCTCCTACAATGAGCAGTTCTTC | CASSQEASGSSYNEQFF | TRBD2 | TRBJ2-1 | TRBV4-2 | .
TGCGCCAGCAGCCAAGTGTCCGGGACACCCTACAATGAGCAGTTCTTC | CASSQVSGTPYNEQFF | . | TRBJ2-1 | TRBV4-1 | many
TGTGCCAGCAGTTTGTCAGGGATCCCCTACAATAAGCAGTTCTTC | CASSLSGIPYNKQFF | . | TRBJ2-1 | TRBV27 | few
TGTGCCAGCAGCTCTAGACAAGAGACCCAGTACTTC | CASSSRQETQYF | . | TRBJ2-5 | TRBV4-2 | few
TGTGCCAGCAGCCCAGACTACTACAATGGGCAGTTCTTC | CASSPDYYNGQFF | . | TRBJ2-1 | TRBV11-2 | .
TGTGCCAGCAGTTTAGGGGGGCGGGATTACAATCAGCCCCAGCATTTT | CASSLGGRDYNQPQHF | . | TRBJ1-5 | TRBV12-3/TRBV12-4 | .
TGCAGTGCTAGACTCCCAGGGGCCTACGAGCAGTACTTC | CSARLPGAYEQYF | . | TRBJ2-7 | TRBV20-1 | many
TGTGCCAGCAAGTCGTACGGGGAGCCCAGTCAGCCCCAGCATTTT | CASKSYGEPSQPQHF | . | TRBJ1-5 | TRBV28 | few
TGTGCCAGCAGCCACCCCGGAGCCAAAAACATTCAGTACTTC | CASSHPGAKNIQYF | . | TRBJ2-4 | TRBV4-2 | medium-sized
TGTGCCAGCAGCCAAGGGGGCAACTCCTACGAGCAGTACTTC | CASSQGGNSYEQYF | . | TRBJ2-7 | TRBV4-2 | many
TGTGCCAGCAGCCAAAACGGGGGGAGAAATGAAAAACTGTTTTTT | CASSQNGGRNEKLFF | . | TRBJ1-4 | TRBV7-9 | .
TGCGCCAGCAGCCTAAGTACGTTACGGCCCCAGCATTTT | CASSLSTLRPQHF | . | TRBJ1-5 | TRBV4-1 | .
TGTGCCAGCAGTTCCCGGGCGGGAGCCGGGACCTACAATGAGCAGTTCTTC | CASSSRAGAGTYNEQFF | TRBD2 | TRBJ2-1 | TRBV12-3/TRBV12-4 | many